Here is one T cell receptor beta chain with its context. The source of the sample is a study of T cells in localized non-small cell lung cancer. The table came from immunoSEQ multiplex PCR; TCRdb's copy has only in-frame clones and leaves some out. The data hold some 34,000 clones, with roughly 75% observed a single time. Source: peripheral blood, taken before any cancer treatment. This sequence originates from an older male donor with stage III squamous cell lung carcinoma.

CDR3 sequence reads: CASSRGQGAIEAFF. DNA of the CDR3: TGCGCCAGCAGCCGGGGACAGGGGGCAATTGAAGCTTTCTTT. The rearrangement uses TRBV4-3 and TRBJ1-1; TRBD1 aligns across 12 bases. CDR3 length: 14 residues. The germline V gene has CDR1 LGHNA and CDR2 YSLEER. V lost 4 bases, J lost 7 bases, and 4 bases stayed unmatched.